This TCR beta chain was profiled in a study of T cells in localized non-small cell lung cancer. Broader study findings: Heterogeneity cannot be ruled out, as sequencing used one tumor region only. T cell clonality was highest in uninvolved adjacent lung, above tumor.

V lost 8 bases and J lost 2, with 18 bases in between. This CDR3 has 15 residues. CDR1 and CDR2 from the germline V gene are LNHDA and SQIVND (reference sequence). A word on this clone: The antigen is unknown.

TCRdb's table, derived via immunoSEQ multiplex PCR, lists solely in-frame clones and lacks some. The sample contains 65,000 to 95,000 clones, about three quarters of which appear only once. The receptor's source is a man between 40 and 69 years old with stage II squamous cell lung carcinoma. Sequencing used PBMCs, obtained before any cancer treatment. The genes are TRBV19 and TRBJ1-2, with D perhaps matching TRBD1 (5 bases). The CDR3 DNA reads as TGTGCCAGTCAAAAGGGGCCTTCCGAGAACTATGGCTACACCTTC. Translating gives CASQKGPSENYGYTF.